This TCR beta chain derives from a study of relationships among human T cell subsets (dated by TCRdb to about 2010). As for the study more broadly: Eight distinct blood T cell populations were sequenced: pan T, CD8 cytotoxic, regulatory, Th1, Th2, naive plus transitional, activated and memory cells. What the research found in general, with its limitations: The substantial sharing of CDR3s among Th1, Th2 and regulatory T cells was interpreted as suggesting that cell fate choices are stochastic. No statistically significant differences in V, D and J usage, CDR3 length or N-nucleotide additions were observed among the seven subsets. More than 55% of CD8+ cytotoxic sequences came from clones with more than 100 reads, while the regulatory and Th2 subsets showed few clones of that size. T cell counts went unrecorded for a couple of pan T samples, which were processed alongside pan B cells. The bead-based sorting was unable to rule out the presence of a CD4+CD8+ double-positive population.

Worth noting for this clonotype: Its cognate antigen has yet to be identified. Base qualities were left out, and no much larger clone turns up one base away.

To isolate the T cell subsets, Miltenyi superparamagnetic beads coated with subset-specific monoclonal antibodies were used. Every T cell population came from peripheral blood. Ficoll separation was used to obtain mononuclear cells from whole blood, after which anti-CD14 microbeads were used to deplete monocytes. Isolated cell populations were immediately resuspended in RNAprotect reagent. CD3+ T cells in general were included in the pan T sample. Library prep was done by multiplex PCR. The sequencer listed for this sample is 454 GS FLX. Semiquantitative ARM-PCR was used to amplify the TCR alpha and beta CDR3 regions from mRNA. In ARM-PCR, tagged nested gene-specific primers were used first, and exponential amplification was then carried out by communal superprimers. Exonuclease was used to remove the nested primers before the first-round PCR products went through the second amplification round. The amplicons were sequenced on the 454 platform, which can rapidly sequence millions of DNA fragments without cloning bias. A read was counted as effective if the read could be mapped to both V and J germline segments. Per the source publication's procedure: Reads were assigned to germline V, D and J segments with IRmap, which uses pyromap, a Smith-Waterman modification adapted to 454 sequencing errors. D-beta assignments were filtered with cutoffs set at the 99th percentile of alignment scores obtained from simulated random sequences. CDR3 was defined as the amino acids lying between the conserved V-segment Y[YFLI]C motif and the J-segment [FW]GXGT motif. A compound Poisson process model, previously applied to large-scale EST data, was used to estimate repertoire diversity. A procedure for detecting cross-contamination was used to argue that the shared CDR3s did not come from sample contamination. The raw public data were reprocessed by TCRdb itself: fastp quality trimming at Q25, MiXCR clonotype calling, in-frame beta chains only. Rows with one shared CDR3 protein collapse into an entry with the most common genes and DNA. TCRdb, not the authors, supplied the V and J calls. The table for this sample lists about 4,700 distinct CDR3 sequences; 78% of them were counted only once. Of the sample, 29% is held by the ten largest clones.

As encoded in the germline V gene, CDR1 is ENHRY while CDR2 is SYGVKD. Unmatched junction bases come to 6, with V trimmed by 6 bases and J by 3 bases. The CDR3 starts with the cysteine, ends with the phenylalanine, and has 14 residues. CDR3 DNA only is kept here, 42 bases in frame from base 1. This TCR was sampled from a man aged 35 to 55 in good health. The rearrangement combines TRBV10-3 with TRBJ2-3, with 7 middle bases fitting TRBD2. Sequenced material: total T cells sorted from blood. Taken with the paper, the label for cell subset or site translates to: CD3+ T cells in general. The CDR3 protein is CAIREGGRTDTQYF. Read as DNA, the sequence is TGTGCCATCAGAGAGGGCGGGAGAACAGATACGCAGTATTTT.